A selection of T cell receptor beta chains follows, all from one sample in a study of blood T cell repertoires in COVID-19. The table came from immunoSEQ multiplex PCR; TCRdb's copy has only in-frame clones and leaves some out. The sample lists around 450,000 clones; less than 95% were seen once. The source material was PBMCs or T cells enriched from blood (not recorded which). The receptor set was obtained from a man aged 18 to 30 who had recovered from COVID-19. CDR3s include the opening cysteine and the closing phenylalanine or tryptophan. A D gene is named only where the DNA matches it firmly. Clone size is shown for a subset of rows, as once, few, many or a class of expanded clone.

CDR3aa,CDR3nt,j_gene,abundance,d_gene,v_gene
CSVVSGGGGYTF,TGCAGCGTTGTTTCGGGGGGAGGTGGCTACACCTTC,TRBJ1-2,.,.,TRBV29-1
CASSPNTDTQYF,TGCGCCAGCAGCCCTAACACAGATACGCAGTATTTT,TRBJ2-3,.,.,TRBV5-1
CASRESLNQPQHF,TGTGCCAGCCGGGAAAGCTTAAATCAGCCCCAGCATTTT,TRBJ1-5,.,.,TRBV12-3/TRBV12-4
CASSFYGRYFTGELFF,TGTGCCAGCAGTTTTTACGGGAGGTATTTCACCGGGGAGCTGTTTTTT,TRBJ2-2,.,TRBD2,TRBV27
CASSLGTGHYEQYF,TGTGCCAGCAGCTTAGGGACAGGCCACTACGAGCAGTACTTC,TRBJ2-7,.,TRBD1,TRBV11-2
CASSPSGGIWYEQYF,TGTGCCAGCAGCCCCTCGGGGGGTATATGGTACGAGCAGTACTTC,TRBJ2-7,.,TRBD2,TRBV6-4
CASSIPGFSQPQHF,TGTGCCAGTAGTATCCCAGGGTTCAGTCAGCCCCAGCATTTT,TRBJ1-5,.,.,TRBV19
CASSSLATSYNEQFF,TGTGCCAGCAGTTCATTAGCGACCTCCTACAATGAGCAGTTCTTC,TRBJ2-1,.,.,TRBV27
CAISDIRRIAGNTIYF,TGTGCCATCAGTGATATTAGGAGGATAGCTGGAAACACCATATATTTT,TRBJ1-3,once,.,TRBV10-3
CASSLGGGRDFNEQFF,TGCGCCAGCAGCTTGGGAGGCGGGAGGGACTTCAATGAGCAGTTCTTC,TRBJ2-1,.,TRBD2,TRBV5-1
CASSLDFTDTQYF,TGCGCCAGCAGCTTGGACTTCACAGATACGCAGTATTTT,TRBJ2-3,.,.,TRBV5-1
CASSIGTGGQYEQYF,TGTGCCAGTAGTATAGGGACAGGGGGCCAGTACGAGCAGTACTTC,TRBJ2-7,.,TRBD1,TRBV19
CASSPRAGQPQHF,TGTGCCAGCAGTCCCCGAGCCGGGCAGCCCCAGCATTTT,TRBJ1-5,.,.,TRBV12-3/TRBV12-4
CASSRRGQNSGNTIYF,TGTGCCAGCAGCCGCAGGGGCCAAAACTCTGGAAACACCATATATTTT,TRBJ1-3,.,.,TRBV3-1/TRBV3-2
CAISESRDRGRYEQYF,TGTGCCATCAGTGAGTCGCGGGACAGGGGCAGGTACGAGCAGTACTTC,TRBJ2-7,.,TRBD1,TRBV10-3
CASSPGGGVDNEQFF,TGTGCCAGCAGCCCCGGTGGGGGGGTCGACAATGAGCAGTTCTTC,TRBJ2-1,.,TRBD2,TRBV7-9
CASSFSGGTYNEQFF,TGTGCCAGCAGCTTCAGCGGGGGTACCTACAATGAGCAGTTCTTC,TRBJ2-1,.,TRBD2,TRBV11-2
CASGETGGFNQPQHF,TGTGCCAGCGGAGAAACAGGGGGCTTCAATCAGCCCCAGCATTTT,TRBJ1-5,few,TRBD1,TRBV2
CASSLVGQGVNEQFF,TGTGCCAGCAGTCTAGTAGGACAGGGTGTAAATGAGCAGTTCTTC,TRBJ2-1,.,TRBD1,TRBV6-5
CASLNLDRGLSGELFF,TGTGCCAGCCTAAATTTGGACAGGGGGCTTTCGGGGGAGCTGTTTTTT,TRBJ2-2,.,TRBD1,TRBV28
CASSVETAGVRGETQYF,TGTGCCAGCAGCGTAGAAACAGCGGGAGTCCGGGGAGAGACCCAGTACTTC,TRBJ2-5,once,TRBD2,TRBV9
CASSLSSGTINTEAFF,TGCGCCAGCAGCTTGAGTTCAGGGACAATAAACACTGAAGCTTTCTTT,TRBJ1-1,.,.,TRBV5-1
CASRTSGRAGNEQFF,TGTGCCAGCAGGACTAGCGGGAGGGCCGGTAATGAGCAGTTCTTC,TRBJ2-1,.,TRBD2,TRBV6-5
CASSYGTQNTGELFF,TGTGCCAGCAGTTACGGGACTCAGAACACCGGGGAGCTGTTTTTT,TRBJ2-2,.,.,TRBV6-5
CASSPNSGEETQYF,TGTGCCAGCAGCCCCAACTCAGGGGAAGAGACCCAGTACTTC,TRBJ2-5,.,.,TRBV7-9
CASSLEGTGGSGYTF,TGTGCCAGCAGCCTAGAGGGGACAGGGGGAAGTGGCTACACCTTC,TRBJ1-2,.,TRBD1,TRBV3-1/TRBV3-2
CASSFTGAPSEKLFF,TGCGCCAGCAGCTTCACAGGGGCCCCTTCCGAAAAACTGTTTTTT,TRBJ1-4,.,TRBD1,TRBV5-1
CASGPRDYGYTF,TGTGCCAGCGGCCCCAGGGACTATGGCTACACCTTC,TRBJ1-2,.,.,TRBV6-2/TRBV6-3
CASSQGTKNTGELFF,TGCGCCAGCAGCCAAGGGACAAAAAACACCGGGGAGCTGTTTTTT,TRBJ2-2,.,.,TRBV4-1
CASSPSPGHRNEKLFF,TGTGCCAGCAGCCCATCACCGGGACACCGTAATGAAAAACTGTTTTTT,TRBJ1-4,.,.,TRBV14
CASSPLSGTLSYEQYF,TGTGCCAGCAGCCCCCTCTCCGGGACACTTTCCTACGAGCAGTACTTC,TRBJ2-7,.,.,TRBV11-3
CASSYDRGYEQYF,TGTGCCAGCAGTTACGACAGGGGCTACGAGCAGTACTTC,TRBJ2-7,.,TRBD1,TRBV2
CASSLSGGRNSPLHF,TGTGCCAGCAGTTTATCGGGGGGGCGCAATTCACCCCTCCACTTT,TRBJ1-6,.,.,TRBV27
CASMRQGPGELFF,TGTGCCAGCATGCGACAGGGACCCGGGGAGCTGTTTTTT,TRBJ2-2,.,TRBD1,TRBV2
CASSHPWTEEAFF,TGTGCCAGCAGCCACCCTTGGACAGAAGAAGCTTTCTTT,TRBJ1-1,.,.,TRBV3-1/TRBV3-2
CASSVAEDRGRTQYF,TGTGCCAGCAGCGTAGCGGAGGACAGGGGTCGGACCCAGTACTTC,TRBJ2-5,.,TRBD1,TRBV9
CASSLAIQGQYGYTF,TGTGCCAGCAGCTTGGCAATCCAGGGTCAATATGGCTACACCTTC,TRBJ1-2,.,.,TRBV5-4
CASSLSPNMNTEAFF,TGTGCCAGCAGCTTAAGCCCCAACATGAACACTGAAGCTTTCTTT,TRBJ1-1,few,.,TRBV7-3
CASSQQTGTEAFF,TGTGCCAGCTCACAACAGACAGGGACTGAAGCTTTCTTT,TRBJ1-1,.,TRBD1,TRBV18
CASSSQSYGYTF,TGTGCCAGCAGTTCGCAGTCCTATGGCTACACCTTC,TRBJ1-2,.,.,TRBV28
CASSRTGVTYEQYF,TGTGCCAGCAGTCGGACAGGGGTCACCTACGAGCAGTACTTC,TRBJ2-7,.,TRBD1,TRBV6-2/TRBV6-3
CASSYFRGPIGYEQYF,TGTGCCAGCAGTTATTTCAGGGGCCCCATAGGGTACGAGCAGTACTTC,TRBJ2-7,.,.,TRBV2
CAWSVSNYEQYF,TGTGCCTGGAGTGTCAGTAACTACGAGCAGTACTTC,TRBJ2-7,.,.,TRBV30
CATSRDSDTGELFF,TGTGCCACCAGCAGAGATTCAGACACCGGGGAGCTGTTTTTT,TRBJ2-2,.,.,TRBV15
CASSEGLRGGETQYF,TGCGCCAGCAGCGAAGGACTCCGGGGGGGAGAGACCCAGTACTTC,TRBJ2-5,.,TRBD2,TRBV5-1
CASSVDAGQGYNEQFF,TGTGCCAGCAGCGTAGATGCGGGACAGGGGTACAATGAGCAGTTCTTC,TRBJ2-1,.,TRBD1,TRBV9
CASNQPIFRDRGFQETQYF,TGTGCCAGCAATCAACCGATCTTCCGGGACAGGGGATTCCAAGAGACCCAGTACTTC,TRBJ2-5,.,TRBD1,TRBV27
CASSPGTSPDTQYF,TGTGCCAGCAGCCCAGGGACATCGCCGGATACGCAGTATTTT,TRBJ2-3,.,.,TRBV5-6
CASSVTGTGTGYGYTF,TGCGCCAGCAGCGTGACCGGGACAGGAACGGGCTATGGCTACACCTTC,TRBJ1-2,.,TRBD1,TRBV5-1
CASSTSGLGSVYEQYF,TGTGCCAGCAGTACCTCAGGGTTAGGATCAGTCTACGAGCAGTACTTC,TRBJ2-7,.,.,TRBV27
CASSFPGGGGYTF,TGTGCCAGCAGCTTCCCTGGGGGAGGGGGCTACACCTTC,TRBJ1-2,.,.,TRBV7-9
CASSINGVGNSPLHF,TGTGCCAGTAGTATCAACGGGGTTGGTAATTCACCCCTCCACTTT,TRBJ1-6,.,.,TRBV19